The 4 T cell receptor beta chains given below trace back to one sample, sequenced in a study of T cells in Graves' hyperthyroidism and ophthalmopathy. Amplified regions were TCR beta CDR3 sequences from RNA transcripts. First-round RT-PCR targeting the TCR CDR3 was performed with the HTBI primer set. TCRdb fed the multiplex PCR reads into MiXCR, producing one record per CDR3 protein. The repertoire includes approximately 600,000 distinct CDR3 sequences, 11% to 15% of them detected once, and 5.8% sits in the top ten. The sample comprised blood. All receptors derive from a woman in her 30s with Graves' hyperthyroidism that later progressed to Graves' ophthalmopathy.

This clonotype has more than one count but fewer than ten. This chain joins TRBV12-3 or TRBV12-4 and TRBJ1-2; D gene unclear. The CDR3 extends over 12 amino acids. V lost 7 bases and J 4 bases, leaving 10 bases between the germline ends. The DNA for the CDR3 is TGTGCCAGCACCCCGGCCCCCTATGGCTACACCTTC. Residues: CASTPAPYGYTF.

This clonotype has a count of ten or more. The chain combines TRBV6-1 with TRBJ2-2, with D hard to call. Germline assignment: CDR1 MNHNS and CDR2 SASEGT. Trimming cost V 7 bases and J 4 bases, with 16 bases left between them. The CDR3 is made up of 15 amino acids. The CDR3 nucleotides read TGTGCCAGCAACGATAGGCGGTCCTTCACCGGGGAGCTGTTTTTT. Encoded protein: CASNDRRSFTGELFF.

Many counts were recorded for this clonotype. The chain carries TRBV29-1 and TRBJ2-5; perhaps D is TRBD1 or TRBD2 (5 bases each). This CDR3 region has 16 residues. The V gene's germline CDR1 is SQVTM and CDR2 ANQGSEA. Trimming stripped 1 base from V and 4 bases from J, with 19 bases between. The CDR3 is CSVEGGDPRLAETQYF. CDR3 in DNA: TGCAGCGTTGAAGGAGGGGACCCACGGTTGGCAGAGACCCAGTACTTC. The entire variable domain, with the rest obtained from reference TRBV29-1 and TRBJ2-5, is as follows: SAVISQKPSRDICQRGTSLTIQCQVDSQVTMMFWYRQQPGQSLTLIATANQGSEATYESGFVIDKFPISRPNLTFSTLTVSNMSPEDSSIYLCSVEGGDPRLAETQYFGPGTRLLVL.

This clonotype was counted at least ten times. The chain couples TRBV2 to TRBJ2-3; D tentatively reads TRBD1 or TRBD2 (6 bases each). Germline values: CDR1 SNHLY, CDR2 FYNNEI. Trimming shortened V by 10 bases and J by 5 bases, and 19 bases separated the two germline ends. The CDR3 is 14 amino acids. CDR3 loop: CAINKQGGIDTQYF. As DNA, the CDR3 is TGTGCCATCAATAAACAGGGAGGTATAGATACGCAGTATTTT.